This record looks at one T cell receptor beta chain sequence and its context. Data came from immunoSEQ multiplex PCR; TCRdb stores just in-frame clones and leaves some out. Of 70,000 or so clones detected, about 85% appear once; the ten largest clones hold about 1.3%. The data stem from a study of OX40 agonist ivuxolimab in advanced cancers. About the research overall: The mean age was about 61 years, ranging from about 23 to 79, with about four fifths of participants male.

Germline V lookup: CDR1 KGHSH, CDR2 LQKENI. The CDR3 consists of 16 residues. Trimming removed 6 bases from V and 2 bases from J; junction bases left unmatched: 10. The specimen was CD4+ or CD8+ T cells sorted from blood, collected in a trial of the OX40 agonist ivuxolimab. This TCR derives from an adult with an advanced solid tumor such as melanoma, head and neck, liver or kidney cancer. This rearrangement joins TRBV18 to TRBJ2-3, with TRBD2 matching over 8 bases. The CDR3, as DNA: TGTGCCAGCTCCGGAGGGGGTAGCGGGGTCACAGATACGCAGTATTTT. Its translation: CASSGGGSGVTDTQYF.